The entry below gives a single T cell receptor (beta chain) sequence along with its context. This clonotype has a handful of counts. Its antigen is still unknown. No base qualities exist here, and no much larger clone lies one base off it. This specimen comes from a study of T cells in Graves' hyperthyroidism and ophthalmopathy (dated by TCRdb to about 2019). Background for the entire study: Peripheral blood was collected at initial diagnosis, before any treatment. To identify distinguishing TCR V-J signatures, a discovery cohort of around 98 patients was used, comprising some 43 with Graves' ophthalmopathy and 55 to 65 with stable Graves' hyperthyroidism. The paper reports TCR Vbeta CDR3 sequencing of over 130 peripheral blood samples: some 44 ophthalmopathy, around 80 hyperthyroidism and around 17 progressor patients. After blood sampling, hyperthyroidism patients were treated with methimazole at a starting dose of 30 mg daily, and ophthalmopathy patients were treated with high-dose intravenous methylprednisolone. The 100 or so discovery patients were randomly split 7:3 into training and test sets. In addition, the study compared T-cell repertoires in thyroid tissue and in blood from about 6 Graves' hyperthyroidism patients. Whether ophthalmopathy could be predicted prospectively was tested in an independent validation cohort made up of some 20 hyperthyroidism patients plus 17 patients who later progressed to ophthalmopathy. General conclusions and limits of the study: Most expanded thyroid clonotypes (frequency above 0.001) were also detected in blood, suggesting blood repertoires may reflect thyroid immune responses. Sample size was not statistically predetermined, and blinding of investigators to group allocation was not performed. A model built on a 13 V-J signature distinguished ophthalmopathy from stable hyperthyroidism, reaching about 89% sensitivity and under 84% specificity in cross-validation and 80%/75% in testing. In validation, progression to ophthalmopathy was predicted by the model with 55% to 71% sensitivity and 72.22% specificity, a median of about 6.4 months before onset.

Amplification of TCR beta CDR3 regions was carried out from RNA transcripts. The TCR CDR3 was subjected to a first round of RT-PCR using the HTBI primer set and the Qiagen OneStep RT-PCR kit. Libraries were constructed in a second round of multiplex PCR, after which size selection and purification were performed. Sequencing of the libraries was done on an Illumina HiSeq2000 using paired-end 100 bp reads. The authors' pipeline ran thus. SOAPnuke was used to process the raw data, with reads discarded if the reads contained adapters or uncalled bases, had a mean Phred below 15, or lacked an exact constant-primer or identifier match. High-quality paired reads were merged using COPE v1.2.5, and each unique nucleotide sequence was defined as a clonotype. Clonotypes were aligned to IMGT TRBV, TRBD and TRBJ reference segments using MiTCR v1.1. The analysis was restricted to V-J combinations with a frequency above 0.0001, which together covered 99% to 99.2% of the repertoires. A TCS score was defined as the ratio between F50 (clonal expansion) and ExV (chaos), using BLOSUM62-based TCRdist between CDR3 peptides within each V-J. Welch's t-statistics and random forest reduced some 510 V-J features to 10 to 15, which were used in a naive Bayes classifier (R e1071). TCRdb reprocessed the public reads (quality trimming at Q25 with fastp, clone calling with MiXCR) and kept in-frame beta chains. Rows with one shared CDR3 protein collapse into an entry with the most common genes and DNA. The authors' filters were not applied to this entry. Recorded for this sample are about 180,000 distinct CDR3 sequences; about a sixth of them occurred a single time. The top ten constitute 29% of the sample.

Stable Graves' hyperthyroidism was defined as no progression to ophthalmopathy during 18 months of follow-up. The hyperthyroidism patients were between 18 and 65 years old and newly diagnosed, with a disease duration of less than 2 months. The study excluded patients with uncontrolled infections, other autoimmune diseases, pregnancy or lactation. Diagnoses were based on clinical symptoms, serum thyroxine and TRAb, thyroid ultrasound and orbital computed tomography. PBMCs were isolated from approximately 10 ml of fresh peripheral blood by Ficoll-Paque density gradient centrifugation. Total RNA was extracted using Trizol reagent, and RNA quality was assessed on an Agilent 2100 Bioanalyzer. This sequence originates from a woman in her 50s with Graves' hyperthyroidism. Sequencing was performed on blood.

The nucleotide sequence is TGTGCCAGCAGATCTGGGGACCGCTTCTATGGCTACACCTTC. The encoded protein is CASRSGDRFYGYTF. In this chain, TRBV27 is recombined with TRBJ1-2, with a tentative D gene TRBD1 over 5 matching bases. From cysteine to phenylalanine, the CDR3 is 14 amino acids long. The sequence is cut down to CDR3 DNA, 42 bases in frame from base 1. CDR1 is given as MNHEY and CDR2 as SMNVEV, both from the germline V gene (reference sequence). V is shortened by 6 bases, J by 4 bases, and the region joining them spans 15 bases.